What follows is one T cell receptor (beta chain) and its context. Germline V gives CDR1 LGHDT, CDR2 YNNKEL (reference sequence). CDR3 length equals 15 residues. V was cut by 2 bases and J by 2 bases, with 9 bases left in between. The sample belongs to a study of blood T cell repertoires in COVID-19. Study overall: Some COVID-19 samples were acute and others convalescent; all came from the United States, Italy and Spain. PBMCs, B-cell-depleted T cells, or T cells were the source of the cDNA or gDNA that made up the material.

In the original processing: The authors estimated nucleated cell counts from reference gene primer amplification. Sequencing used immunoSEQ multiplex PCR; TCRdb keeps in-frame clones, though not all of them. V, J and clone size were drawn from that table, and D and trimming were deduced from the DNA. The sample holds approximately 31,000 clones; 90% to 95% are singletons and the top ten take about 13%. The chain employs TRBV3-1 (or the pseudogene TRBV3-2) and TRBJ1-4; D ambiguous. The sample consisted of peripheral blood. This TCR was sampled from a human donor in a cohort sampled during active COVID-19. The CDR3 sequence is CASSQNAQTNEKLFF. The CDR3 coding sequence is TGTGCCAGCAGCCAAAATGCACAGACTAATGAAAAACTGTTTTTT.